Here is one TCR beta chain with its context. The antigen is undetermined. The sample originates from a study of radiation and T cells in renal cell carcinoma. Study-level points and caveats: Top tumor clonotypes rose in blood 2 weeks post-radiation, then contracted. Baseline intratumoral clonotype presence is unknown without pretreatment biopsies.

Regarding time point: blood 4 weeks post-SBRT, at nephrectomy. Treatment in this sample: 15 Gy SBRT to primary tumor, nephrectomy 4 weeks later. Nephrectomy followed 15 Gy stereotactic body radiation by 4 weeks. Sequencing used immunoSEQ multiplex PCR; TCRdb keeps in-frame clones, though not all of them. The repertoire has over 30,000 clones, approximately 84% of them found once; the top ten carry 33%. Sequenced material: blood, taken from a patient whose treatment included radiotherapy and nephrectomy. This clonotype was obtained from a man aged 55 to 70 with renal cell carcinoma.

Here the CDR3 DNA reads TGCGCCAGCAGCATTGATAGCAATCAGCCCCAGCATTTT. Translated, it gives CASSIDSNQPQHF. The chain recombines TRBV5-1 with TRBJ1-5, with D uncertain. Trimming removed 4 bases from V and 0 bases from J, with 5 bases in between. CDR3 length: 13 residues. CDR1 SGHRS and CDR2 YFSETQ come from the germline V gene.